The T cell receptor beta chain described here comes from a study of cytomegalovirus exposure and HLA in healthy donors. Looked up from germline, CDR1 is WSHSY and CDR2 is SAAADI. This CDR3 region has 19 residues. This PCR relied on a set of 60 Vbeta primers and 13 Jbeta primers. Clones were read by immunoSEQ multiplex PCR, and TCRdb kept only the in-frame ones, dropping some. The sample records about 67,000 clones, approximately 78% being singletons. This clonotype was obtained from a woman aged 25-40 years in good health and CMV-seronegative. The sample taken for sequencing was PBMCs. This chain links TRBV10-2 with TRBJ2-5; 16 bases align to TRBD2. The DNA end is a closer match to TRBJ2-7, so the J assignment may be wrong. For the CDR3, the DNA is TGCGCCAGCAGTGAGGCGCTGGGACTAGCGGGGGGGATAGACTACGAGCAGTACTTC. Translation gives CASSEALGLAGGIDYEQYF.